The 15 T cell receptor beta chains below were found in one sample sequenced in a study of shared clonotypes between healthy human individuals. Assay used: immunoSEQ multiplex PCR; TCRdb lists only in-frame clones, some missing. The table records 1.5 million to 2.5 million clones, about 94% of them present only once. Naive CD8 cells were CD45RO-negative, positively selected for CCR7, excluding terminally differentiated effector memory CD45RA+ cells. Material: naive CD8+ T cells sorted from blood. The receptors derive from a man in his late teens or twenties in good health.

About this clone: Other DNA sequences in the same sample also yield this CDR3. This chain uses TRBV5-5 with TRBJ2-7; D might be TRBD1 (6 bases). The V end was cut by 4 bases, the J end by 4 bases, with 9 bases between. Germline V lookup: CDR1 SGHKS, CDR2 YYEKEE (reference sequence). The CDR3 has 12 residues. CDR3 sequence (DNA): TGTGCCAGCAGCACGGACAGTTACGAGCAGTACTTC. Translation: CASSTDSYEQYF.

V and J are TRBV27 and TRBJ1-4; TRBD1 matches 7 bases. CDR1 is MNHEY, CDR2 SMNVEV, per germline (reference sequence). Germline trimming cut 2 bases from V and 10 bases from J; bases unmatched to any gene: 4. The CDR3 runs 13 residues. The CDR3: CASSLTGVGKLFF. The CDR3 bases are TGTGCCAGCAGTTTAACAGGGGTAGGAAAACTGTTTTTT.

The rearrangement uses TRBV5-4 and TRBJ1-2; perhaps TRBD1 as D (5 bases). In germline, CDR1 is SGHNT, CDR2 YYREEE (reference sequence). This CDR3 has 17 residues. Trimming took off 3 bases at V and 6 bases at J, with 24 bases between the two ends. The CDR3 protein is CASSWGSTGQGLNGYTF. The CDR3 nucleotides read TGTGCCAGCAGCTGGGGGAGCACGGGGCAGGGTCTGAATGGCTACACCTTC.

This chain connects TRBV27 to TRBJ2-5, with 9 nucleotides matching TRBD2. The CDR3 is made up of 16 amino acids. Per the germline V gene, CDR1 is MNHEY and CDR2 is SMNVEV (reference sequence). J gave up 6 bases and V 3 bases, and 11 bases lay outside the gene matches. The CDR3 region has the DNA TGTGCCAGCAGTTTGGGCGGGGGGGCACCCGGAAAGACCCAGTACTTC. Protein sequence: CASSLGGGAPGKTQYF.

This chain uses TRBV11-2 with TRBJ1-2; perhaps TRBD1 as D (6 bases). Germline loops: CDR1 SGHAT, CDR2 FQNNGV. Trimming shortened V by 2 bases and J by 5 bases, and 18 bases separated the two germline ends. CDR3 length equals 16 residues. The CDR3 DNA reads as TGTGCCAGCAGCTTATATAGCGGAGGGGGGCCTTATGGCTACACCTTC. Translation: CASSLYSGGGPYGYTF.

The gene calls are TRBV2 and TRBJ1-5; 7 bases match TRBD1. The J segment lost 2 bases and the V segment lost 4 bases, leaving 5 bases of the junction unmatched. In germline, CDR1 is SNHLY, CDR2 FYNNEI. This CDR3 comprises 15 residues. Here the CDR3 DNA reads TGTGCCAGCAGTGGGTTAGGACAGGGCAATCAGCCCCAGCATTTT. It codes for CASSGLGQGNQPQHF.

To note about this clone: A read error may produce the germline difference seen at one junction end. The gene calls are TRBV7-7 and TRBJ2-2; D perhaps matches TRBD1 (5 bases). CDR1 SSHAT and CDR2 FNYEAQ come from the germline V gene (reference sequence). This CDR3 region has 16 residues. The CDR3 sequence: CASSLVLSNRTGELFF. In DNA form, the CDR3 reads TGTGCTAGCAGCTTAGTTCTCTCTAACAGGACCGGGGAGCTGTTTTTT.

The chain joins TRBV2 to TRBJ2-1, with D possibly matching TRBD2 (6 bases). The length of the CDR3 is 14 residues. CDR1 is SNHLY, CDR2 FYNNEI, per germline. V lost 4 bases and J 0 bases, leaving 7 bases between the germline ends. CDR3 protein: CASSGEASYNEQFF. DNA for the CDR3: TGTGCCAGCAGTGGGGAGGCCTCCTACAATGAGCAGTTCTTC.

The rearrangement joins TRBV9 to TRBJ2-1, with D perhaps assigned TRBD1 or TRBD2 (5 bases each). V was shortened by 4 bases and J by 8 bases, with 19 bases between the two germline ends. The V gene's germline CDR1 is SGDLS and CDR2 YYNGEE. CDR3 length: 15 residues. In DNA form, the CDR3 reads TGTGCCAGCAGCCCCTGGTTAGTAGGGACCCATGAGCAGTTCTTC. This sequence encodes CASSPWLVGTHEQFF.

The chain combines TRBV27 with TRBJ1-6; perhaps TRBD1 as D (6 bases). The CDR3 is made up of 13 amino acids. Germline V gene sequence: CDR1 MNHEY, CDR2 SMNVEV (reference sequence). Trimming took 3 bases from V and 14 from J, leaving 14 bases between them. DNA of the CDR3: TGTGCCAGCAGTTTTACAGGGTCCCTAGCCCTCCACTTT. Translated: CASSFTGSLALHF.

This chain links TRBV5-6 with TRBJ2-7; D possibly matches TRBD1 or TRBD2 (6 bases each). CDR1 and CDR2 (germline): SGHDT, YYEEEE. This CDR3 comprises 13 residues. V was shortened by 5 bases and J by 3 bases, with 12 bases between the two germline ends. The CDR3 loop reads CASSGGLYYEQYF. CDR3 DNA: TGTGCCAGCAGTGGGGGGCTCTACTACGAGCAGTACTTC.

This chain uses TRBV27 with TRBJ1-4; D gene ambiguous. The CDR3 spans 14 residues. The ends were cut back, 4 bases at V and 4 bases at J, with 10 bases in the middle. Looked up from germline, CDR1 is MNHEY and CDR2 is SMNVEV (reference sequence). CDR3 bases: TGTGCCAGCAGTTCCGGCGGGCTTAATGAAAAACTGTTTTTT. This gives the protein CASSSGGLNEKLFF.

This rearrangement joins TRBV9 to TRBJ2-1; weak D call: TRBD1 (5 bases). Germline CDR1 reads SGDLS; CDR2 reads YYNGEE. This CDR3 has 14 residues. V was pared by 3 bases and J by 5 bases, with 12 bases between. Here the CDR3 reads CASSGGVPDNEQFF. The CDR3 coding sequence is TGTGCCAGCAGCGGGGGCGTCCCTGACAATGAGCAGTTCTTC.

V and J are TRBV2 and TRBJ2-7; 8 nucleotides line up with TRBD2. The CDR3 sequence is 15 residues long. With V trimmed by 1 base and J by 6 bases, 8 bases remained unmatched. The germline V gene encodes CDR1 SNHLY and CDR2 FYNNEI. The CDR3 DNA follows: TGTGCCAGCAGTGAAGGGAGCGGGAGTTACTCCGAGCAGTACTTC. This codes for CASSEGSGSYSEQYF.

The chain employs TRBV5-1 and TRBJ1-6; 9 bases map to TRBD1. The junction had 8 bases not matched to a gene; V was cut back by 7 bases and J by 3 bases. This CDR3 contains 16 residues. CDR1 and CDR2 (germline): SGHRS, YFSETQ. The CDR3 nucleotides read TGCGCCAGCCGCCCACAGGGGGCGGACTATAATTCACCCCTCCACTTT. Protein: CASRPQGADYNSPLHF.